This T cell receptor (beta chain) is from a study of blood T cell repertoires in COVID-19 (dated by TCRdb to the early 2020s). Turning to the overall study: Samples from collaborators originated in the United States, Italy and Spain and spanned both the acute and convalescent phases of COVID-19. The material from the prospective study consisted of cDNA or gDNA derived from T cells, B-cell-depleted T cells, or PBMCs. The dataset comprised deeply sampled blood TCRbeta repertoires from subjects exposed to, actively infected with, or recovered from COVID-19. The repertoires were made available in a free public database intended to serve as a resource for research on the immune response to SARS-CoV-2. The samples were drawn from two sources: the first 160 participants of the ongoing ImmuneRACE study, and 1,200 or so subjects contributed by 6 global collaborators. Sample metadata almost always included a de-identified subject ID, COVID-19 status, age in years and sex. Where HLA class I and class II types were available, the types were taken from metadata supplied by the sample provider, not from assay-based typing.

In the prospective study, participants were about 18 to 95 years old, resided in 24 geographic areas of the United States, and were enrolled through a virtual design. To assign participants to cohorts, the prospective study relied on clinical history that participants themselves reported in a screening survey and a study questionnaire. Exposed participants had been in contact with someone with a PCR-confirmed or clinician-diagnosed COVID-19 case within 2 weeks of study entry. Each participant in the prospective study had whole blood, serum and a nasopharyngeal or oropharyngeal swab collected by mobile phlebotomists. Additional blood draws and questionnaires over an approximately 2-month period could optionally be provided by prospective study participants. Blood samples from the prospective study were shipped frozen or at room temperature prior to DNA extraction. What the work shows at the level of the full study, not this receptor alone: The quantity of clinical and demographic metadata differed by source and by participant and was supplied without curation.

As regards this clone: This clone's antigen is unknown. Nothing much larger sits one base from this clone, and base qualities are not available.

The germline V gene encodes CDR1 SGDLS and CDR2 YYNGEE. Trimming accounts for 0 bases at V and 6 bases at J, while the number of junction bases matched to no gene is 10. Including the terminal cysteine and phenylalanine, the CDR3 comprises 17 residues. Just CDR3 DNA is preserved here, 51 bases in frame from base 1. The immunoSEQ Assay, a bias-controlled multiplex PCR, was used to amplify TCRbeta CDR3 regions from genomic DNA. The original pipeline was this. Nucleated cell counts per sample were estimated from amplification of reference gene primers within the assay. To quantify the absolute abundance of each unique TCRbeta CDR3 rearrangement, sequence reads were collapsed and filtered. For each sample, productive Simpson clonality was calculated as the square root of Simpson's diversity index across productive rearrangements. The table comes from immuneACCESS by way of TCRdb, which keeps in-frame sequences with V and J called. Part of the clones is missing from these tables; in studies checked, under half for an unresolved V gene and the rest for unknown reasons. D and trimming come from the DNA, and the V and J calls and clone size come from that table. This sample has 200,000 to 250,000 clones in its table, and approximately 86% of those were observed once. About 4% of the sample is held by the ten biggest clonotypes.

The chain employs TRBV9 and TRBJ1-5, and 9 junction bases match TRBD1. This clonotype originated in a woman between 25 and 40 years old who had been exposed to COVID-19. Material for sequencing was PBMCs or T cells enriched from blood (not recorded which). Read as DNA, the sequence is TGTGCCAGCAGCGTAGACCCTCCCAGACAGGGGGGTCAGCCCCAGCATTTT. This translates into CASSVDPPRQGGQPQHF.